The 17 T cell receptor beta chains listed next were all sequenced from one sample in a study of shared clonotypes between healthy human individuals. This table comes from immunoSEQ multiplex PCR, and its TCRdb copy is limited to in-frame clones, with some not included. The sample shows around 2.1 million clones, approximately 94% of them seen only once. The sample comprised naive CD4+ T cells sorted from blood. Subset specified: CD45RA+ positively selected. The source of these receptors is a young man in good health.

A single count supports this clone. The chain employs TRBV7-9 and TRBJ1-1; 9 bases agree with TRBD1. This CDR3 spans 18 amino acids. Germline V gene data show CDR1 as SEHNR and CDR2 as FQNEAQ (reference sequence). The V gene end was trimmed by 7 bases and the J gene end by 1 base; junction bases not matched to a gene: 16. The CDR3 reads CASTTWGQGLLENTEAFF. Here the CDR3 DNA reads TGTGCCAGCACAACATGGGGACAGGGATTACTTGAGAACACTGAAGCTTTCTTT. Filled out from reference TRBV7-9 and TRBJ1-1, the complete variable domain reads DTGVSQNPRHKITKRGQNVTFRCDPISEHNRLYWYRQTLGQGPEFLTYFQNEAQLEKSRLLSDRFSAERPKGSFSTLEIQRTEQGDSAMYLCASTTWGQGLLENTEAFFGQGTRLTVV.

The chain joins TRBV28 to TRBJ2-3; D not resolved. With 6 bases removed from V and 0 bases from J, the gap between germline ends came to 13 bases. Germline CDR1 and CDR2: MDHEN and SYDVKM. The CDR3 sequence is 15 residues long. The DNA for the CDR3 is TGTGCCAGCAGGGGCGGACGGGTTAGCACAGATACGCAGTATTTT. Its translation is CASRGGRVSTDTQYF.

The genes are TRBV11-2 and TRBJ2-1, with D tentatively TRBD2 (6 bases). Germline CDR1 SGHAT, CDR2 FQNNGV. The V end was cut by 3 bases, the J end by 2 bases, with 14 bases between. This CDR3 is built from 16 residues. The CDR3, as DNA: TGTGCCAGCAGCTTTTTACGGGAGCGGGCCTACAATGAGCAGTTCTTC. The encoded protein is CASSFLRERAYNEQFF. The whole variable domain, filled in from reference TRBV11-2 and TRBJ2-1, reads EAGVAQSPRYKIIEKRQSVAFWCNPISGHATLYWYQQILGQGPKLLIQFQNNGVVDDSQLPKDRFSAERLKGVDSTLKIQPAKLEDSAVYLCASSFLRERAYNEQFFGPGTRLTVL.

A note on this clone: Additional DNA sequences in this sample encode the identical CDR3. The chain is built from TRBV11-2 and TRBJ1-5; D uncertain. Trimming removed 0 bases at V and 3 bases at J, with 3 bases between. This CDR3 has 13 amino acids. Germline V lookup: CDR1 SGHAT, CDR2 FQNNGV. The CDR3 sequence: CASSLDLNQPQHF. Here the CDR3 DNA reads TGTGCCAGCAGCTTAGATCTCAATCAGCCCCAGCATTTT.

The V call is TRBV2, the J call TRBJ2-3, with TRBD1 as a possible D gene (5 bases). The V end lost 6 bases, the J end lost 0 bases, and 10 bases lay between the germline ends. Germline-derived CDR1 and CDR2 are SNHLY and FYNNEI. The CDR3 is made up of 14 amino acids. The CDR3 DNA follows: TGTGCCAGCAGACTACAGGAGAGCACAGATACGCAGTATTTT. Protein product: CASRLQESTDTQYF.

This clone showed up just once. CDR3 nucleotide sequence: TGTGCCAGCAGTTTTGGGGAGGGGACTGAAGCTTTCTTT. It codes for CASSFGEGTEAFF. The chain has TRBV27 and TRBJ1-1, with a possible D match to TRBD1 (5 bases). In germline, CDR1 is MNHEY, CDR2 SMNVEV (reference sequence). Trimming left V 3 bases short and J 5 bases short, with 10 bases between. This CDR3 comprises 13 residues.

This chain connects TRBV6-5 to TRBJ2-1; tentative D call: TRBD1 (6 bases). The V end was cut by 5 bases, the J end by 6 bases, with 17 bases between. CDR1 and CDR2 from the germline V gene are MNHEY and SVGAGI. The CDR3 spans 15 residues. The CDR3 region is CASSRSWGRGNEQFF. The CDR3 region has the DNA TGTGCCAGCAGTAGGAGCTGGGGGCGCGGCAATGAGCAGTTCTTC.

In its sample, this clone was seen once. Other DNA sequences within the sample encode an identical CDR3. The V gene is TRBV19, the J gene TRBJ1-2; TRBD1 matches 7 bases. This CDR3 has 14 amino acids. From germline, CDR1 is LNHDA and CDR2 SQIVND (reference sequence). Germline trimming cut 6 bases from V and 2 bases from J; bases unmatched to any gene: 6. CDR3 amino acids: CASSRGQTNYGYTF. In DNA, the CDR3 is TGTGCCAGTAGCCGGGGACAGACCAACTATGGCTACACCTTC. The variable domain in full, completed from reference TRBV19 and TRBJ1-2, reads DGGITQSPKYLFRKEGQNVTLSCEQNLNHDAMYWYRQDPGQGLRLIYYSQIVNDFQKGDIAEGYSVSREKKESFPLTVTSAQKNPTAFYLCASSRGQTNYGYTFGSGTRLTVV.

Only one count was recorded for this clone. Other DNA sequences from this sample encode an identical CDR3 as well. The chain's CDR3 is CASSVSGSGANVLTF. CDR3 DNA: TGCGCCAGCAGCGTGTCGGGCTCTGGGGCCAACGTCCTGACTTTC. The chain recombines TRBV5-1 with TRBJ2-6; D not certain. Trimming took off 4 bases at V and 0 bases at J, with 8 bases between the two ends. CDR1 is SGHRS, CDR2 YFSETQ, per germline. This CDR3 comprises 15 residues.

V gene TRBV12-5 combines with J gene TRBJ2-7; either TRBD1 or TRBD2 may supply D (5 bases each). CDR3 size: 16 residues. Deletions cut 0 bases from V and 7 bases from J, with 19 bases between. The germline V gene has CDR1 LGHNT and CDR2 FRNRAP. The CDR3 DNA follows: TGTGCTAGTGGTTTGGTACTGGGACCCACAGTTGGAGAGCAGTACTTC. Translated: CASGLVLGPTVGEQYF.

The gene calls are TRBV27 and TRBJ2-1, with a tentative D call TRBD1 (6 bases). Germline CDR1 and CDR2: MNHEY and SMNVEV (reference sequence). Trimming cost V 3 bases and J 4 bases, with 16 bases left between them. The CDR3 is made up of 16 amino acids. The DNA for the CDR3 is TGTGCCAGCAGTTTGACGCCGATACAGGGTTACAATGAGCAGTTCTTC. Translated: CASSLTPIQGYNEQFF.

This sequence joins TRBV5-1 and TRBJ2-3, with a tentative D call TRBD1 (5 bases). Germline CDR1 reads SGHRS; CDR2 reads YFSETQ. The CDR3 loop spans 15 amino acids. The V end was cut by 2 bases, the J end by 2 bases, with 12 bases between. CDR3 nucleotides: TGCGCCAGCAGCTTTACCGGCAGGGTCACAGATACGCAGTATTTT. The encoded protein is CASSFTGRVTDTQYF.

This rearrangement joins TRBV5-8 to TRBJ1-3, with D possibly being TRBD1 (5 bases). Between the trimmed V and J ends, which lost 6 bases and 0 bases, there was a span of 10 bases. Germline CDR1 and CDR2: SGHTS and YDEGEE. The CDR3 has 14 residues. CDR3 nucleotide sequence: TGTGCCAGCACCTCCGGGACCTCTGGAAACACCATATATTTT. Translation: CASTSGTSGNTIYF.

This chain uses TRBV6-6 with TRBJ2-2, with 7 bases lining up with TRBD2. The germline V gene encodes CDR1 MNHNY and CDR2 SVGAGI (reference sequence). The CDR3 is 16 residues long. The V segment lost 3 bases and the J segment 3 bases; nucleotides outside the gene matches: 7. CDR3 loop: CASSYSGGRDTGELFF. CDR3 in DNA: TGTGCCAGCAGTTATTCGGGGGGTAGGGACACCGGGGAGCTGTTTTTT.

With respect to this clone: The same CDR3 is also encoded by other DNA sequences in this sample. V gene TRBV30 combines with J gene TRBJ1-5; D is unresolved. The V gene's germline CDR1 is GTSNPN and CDR2 SVGIG (reference sequence). V gave up 0 bases and J gave up 5 bases, with 8 bases separating them. The length of the CDR3 is 13 residues. CDR3: CAWSVGPDQPQHF. CDR3 nucleotide sequence: TGTGCCTGGAGTGTAGGTCCGGATCAGCCCCAGCATTTT. Drawing the rest from reference TRBV30 and TRBJ1-5, the complete variable domain is SQTIHQWPATLVQPVGSPLSLECTVEGTSNPNLYWYRQAAGRGLQLLFYSVGIGQISSEVPQNLSASRPQDRQFILSSKKLLLSDSGFYLCAWSVGPDQPQHFGDGTRLSIL.

This chain links TRBV2 with TRBJ2-7; possibly TRBD1 for D (7 bases). The length of the CDR3 is 15 residues. CDR1 SNHLY and CDR2 FYNNEI come from the germline V gene. Trimming shortened V by 3 bases and J by 1 base, and 13 bases separated the two germline ends. Written as DNA, the CDR3 is TGTGCCAGCAGTGAGGCCAGGGGGGTATCCTACGAGCAGTACTTC. Encoded protein: CASSEARGVSYEQYF.

This chain uses TRBV6-1 with TRBJ2-7; maybe TRBD1 (6 bases). The CDR3 has 14 residues. Trimming took off 7 bases at V and 6 bases at J, with 19 bases between the two ends. The germline V gene encodes CDR1 MNHNS and CDR2 SASEGT. The CDR3 nucleotides are TGTGCCAGCATATCGGTGGACAGAAGTGGCGAGCAGTACTTC. This sequence encodes CASISVDRSGEQYF.